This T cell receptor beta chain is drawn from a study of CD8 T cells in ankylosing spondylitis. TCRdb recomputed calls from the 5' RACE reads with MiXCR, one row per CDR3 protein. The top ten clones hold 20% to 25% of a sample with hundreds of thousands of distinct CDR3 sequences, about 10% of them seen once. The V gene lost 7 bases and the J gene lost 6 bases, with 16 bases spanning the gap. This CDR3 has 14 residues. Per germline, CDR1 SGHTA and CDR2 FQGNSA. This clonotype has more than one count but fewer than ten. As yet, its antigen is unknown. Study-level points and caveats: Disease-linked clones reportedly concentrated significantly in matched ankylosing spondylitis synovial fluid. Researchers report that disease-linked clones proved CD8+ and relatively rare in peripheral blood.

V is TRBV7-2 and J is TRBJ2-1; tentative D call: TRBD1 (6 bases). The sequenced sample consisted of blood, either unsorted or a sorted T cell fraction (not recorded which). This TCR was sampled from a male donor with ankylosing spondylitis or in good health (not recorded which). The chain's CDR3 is CASTRTVAPNEQFF. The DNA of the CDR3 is TGTGCCAGCACCCGGACAGTCGCCCCCAATGAGCAGTTCTTC.